The entry below gives a single T cell receptor (beta chain) sequence along with its context. The target of this receptor is not known. No per-base quality is available; no much larger clone lies one base away. The entry originates in a study of response to subunit inactivated influenza vaccine (dated by TCRdb to about 2018). Regarding the research as a whole: Deep quantitative profiling of the T cell receptor repertoire was used in the study to follow responses to a trivalent subunit inactivated influenza vaccine. The paper's findings and limits, for the study overall: According to the authors, only a limited number of new T cells may be recruited by each seasonal influenza vaccination.

Preparation of the library involved RT-PCR. These reads were obtained on an Illumina HiSeq 2500. The raw public reads went through TCRdb reprocessing: fastp at Q25, MiXCR clone calling, in-frame beta chains kept. Every entry covers one CDR3 protein and lists the most common genes and DNA from its rows. Present in this sample are around 320,000 distinct CDR3 sequences, 22% of which were seen just once. Of the sample, about 9.4% is held by the ten largest clones. CDR1 and CDR2, per the germline V gene, are SGHTA and FQGNSA. Its CDR3 holds 15 amino acids, cysteine through phenylalanine. The DNA shown is the 45-base CDR3, in frame from base 1. V loses 1 base at its end and J loses 3 bases; junction bases beyond the gene matches: 4.

This TCR derives from a man between 45 and 75 years old who received an inactivated influenza vaccine. Donor details come from another sample of the same person, matched by shared clones. This receptor chain uses TRBV7-2 and TRBJ2-7; 9 nucleotides in the junction match TRBD2. The sequences come from PBMCs from blood, collected approximately 22 months after vaccination. The nucleotide sequence is given as TGTGCCAGCAGCTTAGGTCTGCGGGGGGGCTACGAGCAGTACTTC. Translation gives CASSLGLRGGYEQYF.